The clone carrying this T cell receptor beta chain was seen at least ten times. As yet, its antigen is unknown. Libraries used 2 million unsorted PBMCs kept frozen in RNAlater. This specimen comes from a study of neurological immune-mediated disorders. TCRdb processed the 5' RACE reads anew with MiXCR; each CDR3 protein has one entry. Found here are 90,000 to 150,000 distinct CDR3 sequences, roughly 3.2% of them singletons; the top ten hold over 1%. Study outcomes and limitations: The authors found no clinical or MRI feature associated with the multiple sclerosis repertoire cluster. The absence of shared CDR3 amino acid sequences among expanded clones across subjects suggests private repertoires in all groups.

Sample: PBMCs. This TCR was recovered from a woman in her twenties or thirties with multiple sclerosis.

The CDR3 DNA is TGTGCCAGCAGCTTTGGACACACACCCGGCACTGAAGCTTTCTTT. Translated: CASSFGHTPGTEAFF. J is TRBJ1-1 and V is TRBV7-6; tentatively, D is TRBD1 (5 bases). The CDR3 is 15 amino acids. Germline V gene sequence: CDR1 SGHVS, CDR2 FNYEAQ. V was clipped by 3 bases and J by 4 bases, with 15 bases between them.